This T cell receptor beta chain stems from a study of cytomegalovirus exposure and HLA in healthy donors. Findings and limits, study-wide: The study flagged around 160 TCR beta chains as cytomegalovirus-associated.

CDR3 size: 12 residues. The V gene end was trimmed by 1 base and the J gene end by 6 bases; junction bases not matched to a gene: 1. Germline lookup yields CDR1 SGHTS and CDR2 YDEGEE. Notes on this clone: Its antigen remains unidentified.

Data came from immunoSEQ multiplex PCR; TCRdb stores just in-frame clones and leaves some out. This sample has 200,000 to 250,000 clones; almost 90% occur once, and the top ten carry just under 3%. This chain links TRBV5-8 with TRBJ2-7; TRBD1 aligns across 7 bases. The TCR sequence derives from a woman younger than 30 in good health and CMV-seronegative. The sample consisted of PBMCs. CDR3 bases: TGTGCCAGCAGCTTGAACAGGGGCGAGCAGTACTTC. Its protein is CASSLNRGEQYF.